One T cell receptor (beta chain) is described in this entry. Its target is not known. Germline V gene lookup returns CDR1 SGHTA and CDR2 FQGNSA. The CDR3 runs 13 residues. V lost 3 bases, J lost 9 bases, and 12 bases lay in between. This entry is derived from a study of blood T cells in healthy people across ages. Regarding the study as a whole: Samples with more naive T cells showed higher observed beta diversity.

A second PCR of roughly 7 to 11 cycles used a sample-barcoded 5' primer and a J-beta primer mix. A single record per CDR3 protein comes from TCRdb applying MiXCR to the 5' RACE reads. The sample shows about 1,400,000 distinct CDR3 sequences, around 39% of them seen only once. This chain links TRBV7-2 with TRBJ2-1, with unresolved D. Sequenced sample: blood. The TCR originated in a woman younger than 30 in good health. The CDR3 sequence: CASSFVEWGEQFF. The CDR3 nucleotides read TGTGCCAGCAGCTTTGTGGAGTGGGGTGAGCAGTTCTTC.